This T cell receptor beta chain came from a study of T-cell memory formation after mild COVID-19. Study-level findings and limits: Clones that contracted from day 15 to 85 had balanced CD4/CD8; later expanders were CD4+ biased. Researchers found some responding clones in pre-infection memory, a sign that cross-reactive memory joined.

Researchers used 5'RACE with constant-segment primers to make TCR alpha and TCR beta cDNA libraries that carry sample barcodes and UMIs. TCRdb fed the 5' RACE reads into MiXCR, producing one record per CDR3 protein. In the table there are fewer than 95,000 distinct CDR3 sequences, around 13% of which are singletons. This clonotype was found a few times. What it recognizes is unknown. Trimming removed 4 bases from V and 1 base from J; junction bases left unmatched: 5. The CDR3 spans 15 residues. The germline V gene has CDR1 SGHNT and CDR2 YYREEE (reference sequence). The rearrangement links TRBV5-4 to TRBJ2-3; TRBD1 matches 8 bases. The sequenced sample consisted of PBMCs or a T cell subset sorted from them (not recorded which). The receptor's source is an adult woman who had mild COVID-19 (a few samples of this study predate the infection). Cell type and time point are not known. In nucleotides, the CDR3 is TGTGCCAGCAGCCGGACAGGGATCGGCACAGATACGCAGTATTTT. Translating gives CASSRTGIGTDTQYF.